The 25 T cell receptor beta chains below were found in one sample sequenced in a study of regulatory T cells in long-lasting Graves disease. Time point denoted: persistent/refractory GD, antithyroid drugs over 5 years with positive TRAb. Extracted RNA from PBMCs served as the source of the TCR library. Arm-PCR with iRepertoire HTBI primers amplified the CDR3 regions for these TCR beta libraries. From the multiplex PCR reads, TCRdb called clonotypes with MiXCR, one entry per CDR3 protein. This table has roughly 400,000 distinct CDR3 sequences, about a fifth appearing once. The starting material was peripheral blood mononuclear cells (PBMCs), obtained when the disease was refractory, from a patient treated with antithyroid drugs. These receptor sequences come from a female donor with Graves disease.

The table lists this clonotype with many counts. V is TRBV12-3 or TRBV12-4 and J is TRBJ1-5; no clear D gene. The V gene lost 7 bases and the J gene lost 0 bases, with 4 bases spanning the gap. The CDR3 is 12 residues long. CDR3 DNA: TGTGCCAGCAAAAATAGCAATCAGCCCCAGCATTTT. This gives the protein CASKNSNQPQHF.

A few counts support this clonotype. The chain links TRBV4-3 to TRBJ2-7; 8 bases line up with TRBD1. Germline CDR1 and CDR2: LGHNA and YSLEER. The CDR3 runs to 15 residues. Trimming cost V 1 base and J 2 bases; bases outside gene matches: 4. The CDR3, as DNA: TGCGCCAGCAGCCAAGGGGGGACAGGCCCCTACGAGCAGTACTTC. Amino acid sequence: CASSQGGTGPYEQYF.

This clonotype was observed many times. This chain connects TRBV28 to TRBJ1-2; D remains unclear. This CDR3 comprises 15 residues. Trimming pared 6 bases from V and 4 bases from J, leaving 18 bases between. Germline CDR1 is MDHEN and CDR2 is SYDVKM. The CDR3 spells CASRENIAGGYGYTF. The CDR3, as DNA: TGTGCCAGCAGGGAGAACATCGCCGGCGGCTATGGCTACACCTTC.

The chain combines TRBV11-2 with TRBJ1-1; 7 nucleotides line up with TRBD1. CDR1 is SGHAT and CDR2 is FQNNGV in the germline V gene. The CDR3 runs to 16 residues. V was pared by 1 base and J by 0 bases, with 5 bases of the junction left unmatched. CDR3 DNA: TGTGCCAGCAGCTTAGGCAGGACAGGCATGAACACTGAAGCTTTCTTT. It codes for CASSLGRTGMNTEAFF.

With respect to this clonotype: At one end, the junction sequence differs from germline, possibly due to a read error. The rearrangement links TRBV12-3 or TRBV12-4 to TRBJ2-7; TRBD2 matches 9 bases. This CDR3 has 14 amino acids. The CDR3 here is CASSSSGKTYEQHF. For the CDR3, the DNA is TGTGCCAGCAGTTCTAGCGGGAAAACCTACGAGCAGCACTTC.

This clonotype was picked up a small number of times. CDR3 in DNA: TGTGCCAGCAGAACCCAGGGTTACAATCAGCCCCAGCATTTT. It translates to CASRTQGYNQPQHF. V gene TRBV19 combines with J gene TRBJ1-5; D perhaps matches TRBD1 (5 bases). Germline CDR1 LNHDA, CDR2 SQIVND (reference sequence). The CDR3 extends over 14 amino acids. V lost 9 bases and J lost 3, with 15 bases in between.

This clonotype showed up just a few times. The V and J genes are TRBV5-6 and TRBJ2-7; 7 bases align to TRBD2. CDR3 length equals 14 residues. J lost 5 bases, V lost 4 bases, and 9 bases had no gene match. The germline V gene encodes CDR1 SGHDT and CDR2 YYEEEE. Here the CDR3 DNA reads TGTGCCAGCAGCGACACCCCGACTAGCAACGAGCAGTACTTC. Encoded protein: CASSDTPTSNEQYF.

At least ten counts were recorded for this clonotype. The CDR3 sequence: CASREENQETQYF. CDR3 sequence (DNA): TGTGCCAGCAGGGAGGAAAACCAAGAGACCCAGTACTTC. V and J are TRBV27 and TRBJ2-5; D perhaps matches TRBD2 (5 bases). V lost 6 bases and J 0 bases, leaving 8 bases between the germline ends. Germline V gene lookup returns CDR1 MNHEY and CDR2 SMNVEV (reference sequence). The length of the CDR3 is 13 residues.

This sequence joins TRBV9 and TRBJ1-1; TRBD1 aligns across 7 bases. The CDR3 sequence is 13 residues long. Germline V CDR1 and CDR2: SGDLS, YYNGEE. Trimming removed 3 bases from V and 5 bases from J; junction bases left unmatched: 4. In DNA form, the CDR3 reads TGTGCCAGCAGCGCCGAGGGGGCGACTGAAGCTTTCTTT. Residues: CASSAEGATEAFF.

The chain recombines TRBV7-9 with TRBJ1-1; D may be TRBD1 (6 bases). V was cut by 0 bases and J by 4 bases, with 15 bases left in between. The CDR3 is 16 amino acids. Per germline, CDR1 SEHNR and CDR2 FQNEAQ (reference sequence). This CDR3 reads CASSLAARGMLTEAFF. CDR3 nucleotide sequence: TGTGCCAGCAGCTTAGCAGCGAGGGGGATGCTCACTGAAGCTTTCTTT. Variable domain in full (rest from reference TRBV7-9 and TRBJ1-1): DTGVSQNPRHKITKRGQNVTFRCDPISEHNRLYWYRQTLGQGPEFLTYFQNEAQLEKSRLLSDRFSAERPKGSFSTLEIQRTEQGDSAMYLCASSLAARGMLTEAFFGQGTRLTVV.

The rearrangement uses TRBV11-2 and TRBJ2-7; 8 positions agree with TRBD2. The CDR3 length is 14 residues. Trimming took 1 base from V and 5 from J; bases not matched to a gene: 4. From germline, CDR1 is SGHAT and CDR2 FQNNGV. The CDR3 here is CASSLAGTRNEQYF. Here the CDR3 DNA reads TGTGCCAGCAGCTTAGCCGGGACTAGAAACGAGCAGTACTTC. Using reference TRBV11-2 and TRBJ2-7 for the parts outside the CDR3, the full variable domain is EAGVAQSPRYKIIEKRQSVAFWCNPISGHATLYWYQQILGQGPKLLIQFQNNGVVDDSQLPKDRFSAERLKGVDSTLKIQPAKLEDSAVYLCASSLAGTRNEQYFGPGTRLTVT.

This clonotype occurred many times. The genes are TRBV28 and TRBJ2-7; 12 nucleotides agree with TRBD2. The junction had 5 bases not matched to a gene; V was cut back by 3 bases and J by 5 bases. The CDR3 is made up of 15 amino acids. The V gene's germline CDR1 is MDHEN and CDR2 SYDVKM. The CDR3 spells CASSLIGLAGNEQYF. DNA for the CDR3: TGTGCCAGCAGTTTGATCGGACTAGCGGGAAACGAGCAGTACTTC.

This clonotype was seen a handful of times. The CDR3: CASSQGVAEQYF. The CDR3 nucleotides are TGTGCCAGCAGCCAAGGGGTGGCCGAGCAGTACTTC. The V call is TRBV3-1, the J call TRBJ2-7; D is uncertain. Trimming removed 1 base from V and 6 bases from J, with 7 bases in between. This CDR3 contains 12 residues. Germline CDR1 is LGHDT and CDR2 is YNNKEL (reference sequence).

This clonotype has a count of ten or more. The chain has TRBV2 and TRBJ2-7, with D tentatively TRBD1 or TRBD2 (6 bases each). The germline V gene has CDR1 SNHLY and CDR2 FYNNEI. Trimming took 1 base from V and 3 from J, leaving 13 bases between them. The CDR3 contains 15 residues. As DNA, the CDR3 is TGTGCCAGCAGTGAAGACGGAGGGGACATCTACGAGCAGTACTTC. Its translation: CASSEDGGDIYEQYF.

The table lists this clonotype with many counts. The chain uses TRBV7-9 and TRBJ2-5; D remains unclear. With 2 bases removed from V and 2 bases from J, the gap between germline ends came to 9 bases. Germline V CDR1 and CDR2: SEHNR, FQNEAQ (reference sequence). The CDR3 sequence is 14 residues long. The CDR3: CASSLPISQETQYF. The CDR3 coding sequence is TGTGCCAGCAGCTTACCGATATCGCAAGAGACCCAGTACTTC.

The chain combines TRBV6-1 with TRBJ1-3, with D tentatively TRBD1 (5 bases). The germline V gene encodes CDR1 MNHNS and CDR2 SASEGT. V lost 6 bases to trimming and J lost 2 bases, with 14 bases between them. The CDR3 runs 15 residues. CDR3 sequence: CASSQTQGAGNTIYF. CDR3 sequence (DNA): TGTGCCAGCAGCCAGACGCAGGGAGCTGGAAACACCATATATTTT.

This clonotype was seen a few times. The chain recombines TRBV4-3 with TRBJ2-7; TRBD2 matches at 9 bases. CDR3 length: 17 residues. CDR1 is LGHNA, CDR2 YSLEER, per germline. J was trimmed by 2 bases and V by 0 bases; bases with no gene match: 8. CDR3 region: CASSQEVVAGGAYEQYF. The CDR3 DNA follows: TGCGCCAGCAGCCAAGAAGTTGTTGCGGGAGGGGCCTACGAGCAGTACTTC.

The chain couples TRBV7-2 to TRBJ2-5; unclear D gene. The CDR3 runs 13 residues. CDR1 is SGHTA, CDR2 FQGNSA, per germline. V lost 2 bases and J 4 bases, leaving 8 bases between the germline ends. The CDR3 sequence: CASSLRLSETQYF. The CDR3 DNA reads as TGTGCCAGCAGCTTACGTCTGTCAGAGACCCAGTACTTC.

A few counts support this clonotype. The rearrangement joins TRBV19 to TRBJ1-1, with 7 bases aligning to TRBD1. The CDR3 totals 15 residues. Per germline, CDR1 LNHDA and CDR2 SQIVND (reference sequence). Germline trimming cut 6 bases from V and 7 bases from J; bases unmatched to any gene: 14. CDR3 sequence reads: CASSNSRDSAIEAFF. CDR3 DNA sequence: TGTGCCAGTAGCAATAGCAGGGACAGTGCTATTGAAGCTTTCTTT.

J is TRBJ2-3 and V is TRBV6-2 or TRBV6-3; D gene uncertain. The CDR3 consists of 15 residues. The ends were cut back, 1 base at V and 2 bases at J, with 10 bases in the middle. Germline CDR1 reads MNHEY; CDR2 reads SVGEGT. CDR3 loop: CASSYLQRTTDTQYF. In DNA, the CDR3 is TGTGCCAGCAGTTACTTACAGAGGACCACAGATACGCAGTATTTT.

This clonotype has a handful of counts. The CDR3 here is CSVGLGGGFGGTQYF. CDR3 nucleotide sequence: TGCAGCGTTGGCCTGGGGGGGGGGTTCGGGGGGACCCAGTACTTC. V and J are TRBV29-1 and TRBJ2-5; 7 nucleotides agree with TRBD2. The trim removed 4 bases at V and 7 bases at J, leaving 15 bases unmatched. Per germline, CDR1 SQVTM and CDR2 ANQGSEA. The CDR3 has 15 residues.

Many counts were recorded for this clonotype. For the CDR3, the DNA is TGTGCCAGCAGCTCCCGACAGGTGAACACTGAAGCTTTCTTT. It is translated as CASSSRQVNTEAFF. The chain employs TRBV11-2 and TRBJ1-1; the D gene is possibly TRBD1 (6 bases). Germline V gene lookup returns CDR1 SGHAT and CDR2 FQNNGV. The germline V and J ends were trimmed by 4 bases and 0 bases, with 9 bases remaining between them. The CDR3 spans 14 residues.

This clonotype was counted ten times or more. The chain uses TRBV30 and TRBJ2-5; no firm D call. Germline CDR1 and CDR2: GTSNPN and SVGIG (reference sequence). V lost 3 bases and J 1 base, leaving 9 bases between the germline ends. CDR3 length: 13 amino acids. CDR3 amino acids: CAWRRDRQETQYF. CDR3 DNA sequence: TGTGCCTGGAGGCGAGATCGCCAAGAGACCCAGTACTTC.

In this sample, this clonotype turned up many times. The rearrangement links TRBV27 to TRBJ1-5, with 9 bases aligning to TRBD1. Trimming removed 6 bases from V and 5 bases from J; junction bases left unmatched: 11. This CDR3 is 16 amino acids long. Per germline, CDR1 MNHEY and CDR2 SMNVEV (reference sequence). CDR3 amino acids: CASSRTGVDPDQPQHF. The CDR3, as DNA: TGTGCCAGCAGCCGGACAGGGGTGGACCCAGATCAGCCCCAGCATTTT.

The chain is built from TRBV12-3 or TRBV12-4 and TRBJ2-1, with D uncertain. The V gene lost 4 bases and the J gene lost 7 bases, with 14 bases spanning the gap. The CDR3 is made up of 14 amino acids. This CDR3 is CASSSTTPANEQFF. The CDR3 DNA is TGTGCCAGCAGTTCCACTACACCGGCGAATGAGCAGTTCTTC.